This TCR beta chain was identified during a study of molecular identifiers for immune sequencing clone quantification (dated by TCRdb to the late 2010s). The study in broad terms: In a replicate experiment, RNA from about 21,000 or 97,000 naive CD8 T cells was split into five aliquots, four of which were sequenced. This methods study benchmarked molecular-identifier clustering-based TCR repertoire sequencing (MIDCIRS) and TCR RNA copy counting, using CD8 T cells to do so. Beyond this particular receptor, the publication reports: About 3 recovered TCR RNA copies per cell were obtained by modeling, versus about 9.7 by digital PCR, implying a capture efficiency of about 30%. Spiked-in Jurkat TCR RNA equivalent to a single cell was reported to be detectable even among more than 900,000 naive CD8 T cells. Spiked-in Jurkat TCR RNA (about ten copies' worth), which is not part of the donor repertoire, was contained in the naive libraries. When barcode sub-clustering was omitted, TCR diversity was inflated by chimeric consensus sequences, with chimeras reaching as high as 47%. The sizes of highly expanded clones could end up underestimated when identical TCR molecules share a barcode. Clones above 20 RNA copies held over 97% of molecules in CMV-specific effector cells but under 1% in naive cells.

Libraries of naive CD8 T cells were built from about 21,000 to 970,000 sorted cells, with 10%, 30% or 50% of the purified RNA used. Naive CD8 T cells, defined as CD8+CD4-CCR7+CD45RA+, were FACS-sorted into RLT Plus buffer on a BD FACSAria II. To test detection sensitivity, Jurkat RNA equal to 10 or so TCR copies was added to samples of about 18,000-1,100,000 naive CD8 T cells. Enrichment of CD8 T cells was done with RosetteSep CD8+ T Cell Enrichment Cocktail plus Ficoll-Paque, and ACK red cell lysis came afterward. Library generation was performed with PCR. Sequencing relied on a NextSeq 500. Preparation of bulk TCR libraries followed a previously described approach, with the TCR primers listed in Table S5. Total RNA was purified with the Qiagen AllPrep DNA/RNA kit. Before any analysis, reads coming from multiple sequencing runs of the same library were combined into one pool. In the authors' own workflow: Only reads with exact TCR constant sequence were kept, trimmed to 150 nt, and grouped by their 12-nt molecular barcodes. Within each barcode group, reads were sub-clustered at a 15% Levenshtein threshold, and quality-weighted consensus sequences were built per RNA molecule. Non-functional sequences were removed, as were lower-count sequences one edit away from another. On the basis of fitting two negative binomial distributions, barcode sub-clusters with fewer than 20% of the maximum read count were discarded. TCRdb redid the processing of the public reads, applying fastp at Q25 and MiXCR, and retained in-frame beta chains. Rows with a matching CDR3 protein are joined into one entry that keeps the most common DNA and genes. The V and J calls here are based on TCRdb, not the publication. This sample gives around 470,000 distinct CDR3 sequences in total; under 30% of them show up just once. The top ten clonotypes cover approximately 0.8% of the sample.

This clonotype was seen at least ten times. The antigen this receptor binds is unknown. The input lacks base qualities; no much larger clone sits a single base away. The CDR3 starts with the cysteine, ends with the phenylalanine, and has 14 residues. Only CDR3 DNA remains: 42 bases, in frame from the first base. Clipping removes 1 base from V and 4 bases from J, with 0 as the unmatched junction base count. Per the germline V gene, MGHRA is the CDR1 and YSYEKL is the CDR2. This sequence uses TRBV4-1 and TRBJ1-2; 10 middle bases align to TRBD1. Sequenced material: naive CD8+ T cells from blood, with Jurkat cell RNA spiked in. According to the study, the label for this sample's cell subset or site signals: FACS-sorted CD8+CD4-CCR7+CD45RA+ naive T cells. The source of this sequence is a human donor in good health. Some libraries in this study had Jurkat cell RNA spiked in. CDR3 region: CASSQGQGAYGYTF. The DNA reads TGCGCCAGCAGCCAAGGACAGGGGGCCTATGGCTACACCTTC.